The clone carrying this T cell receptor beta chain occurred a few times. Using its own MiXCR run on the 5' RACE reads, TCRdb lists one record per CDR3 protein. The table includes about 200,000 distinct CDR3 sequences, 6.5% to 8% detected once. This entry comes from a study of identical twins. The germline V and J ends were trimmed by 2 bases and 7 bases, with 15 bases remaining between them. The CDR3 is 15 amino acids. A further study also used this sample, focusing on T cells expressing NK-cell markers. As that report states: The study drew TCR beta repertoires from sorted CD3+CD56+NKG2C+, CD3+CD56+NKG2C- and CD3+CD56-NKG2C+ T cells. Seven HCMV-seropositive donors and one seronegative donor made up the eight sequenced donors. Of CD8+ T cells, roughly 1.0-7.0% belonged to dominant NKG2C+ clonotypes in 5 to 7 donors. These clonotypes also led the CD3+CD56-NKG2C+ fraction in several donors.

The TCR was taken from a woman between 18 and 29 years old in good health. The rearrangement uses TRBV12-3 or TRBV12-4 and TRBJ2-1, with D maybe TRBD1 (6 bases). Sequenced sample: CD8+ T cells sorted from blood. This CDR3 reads CASSLIRGPSNEQFF. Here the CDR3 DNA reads TGTGCCAGCAGTTTAATCAGGGGACCTAGTAATGAGCAGTTCTTC.